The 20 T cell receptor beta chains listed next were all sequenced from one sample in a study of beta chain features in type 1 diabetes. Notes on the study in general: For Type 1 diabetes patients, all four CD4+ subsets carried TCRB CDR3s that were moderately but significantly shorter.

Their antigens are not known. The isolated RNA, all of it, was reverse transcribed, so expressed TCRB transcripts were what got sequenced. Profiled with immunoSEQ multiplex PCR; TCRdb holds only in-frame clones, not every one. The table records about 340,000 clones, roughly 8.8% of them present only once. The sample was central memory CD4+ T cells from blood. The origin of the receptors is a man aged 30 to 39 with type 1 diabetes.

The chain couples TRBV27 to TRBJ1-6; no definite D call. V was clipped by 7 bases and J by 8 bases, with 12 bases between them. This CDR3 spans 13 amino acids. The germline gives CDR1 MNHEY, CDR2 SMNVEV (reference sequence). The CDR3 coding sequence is TGTGCCAGCACCCTTAGACCCCATTCACCCCTCCACTTT. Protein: CASTLRPHSPLHF.

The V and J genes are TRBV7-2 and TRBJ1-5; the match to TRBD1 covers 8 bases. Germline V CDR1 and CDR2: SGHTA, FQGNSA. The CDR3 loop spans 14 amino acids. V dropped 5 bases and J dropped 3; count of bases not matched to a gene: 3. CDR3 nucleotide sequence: TGTGCCAGCAGCCTGGACAGGGACAATCAGCCCCAGCATTTT. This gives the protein CASSLDRDNQPQHF.

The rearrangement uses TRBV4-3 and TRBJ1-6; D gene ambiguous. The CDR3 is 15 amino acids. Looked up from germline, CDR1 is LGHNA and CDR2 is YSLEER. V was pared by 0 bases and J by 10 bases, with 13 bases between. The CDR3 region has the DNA TGCGCCAGCAGCCAAGATCGCGGGAGGGTATCACCCCTCCACTTT. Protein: CASSQDRGRVSPLHF.

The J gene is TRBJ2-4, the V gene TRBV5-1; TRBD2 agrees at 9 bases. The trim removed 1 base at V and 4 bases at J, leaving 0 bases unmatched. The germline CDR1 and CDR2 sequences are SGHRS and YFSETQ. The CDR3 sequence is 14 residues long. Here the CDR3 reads CASSLTSGKNIQYF. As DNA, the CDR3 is TGCGCCAGCAGCTTGACTAGCGGGAAAAACATTCAGTACTTC.

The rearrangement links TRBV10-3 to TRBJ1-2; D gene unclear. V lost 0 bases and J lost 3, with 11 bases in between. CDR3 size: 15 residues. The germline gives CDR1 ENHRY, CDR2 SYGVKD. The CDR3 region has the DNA TGTGCCATCAGTGAGTCGACCGACACTTACTATGGCTACACCTTC. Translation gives CAISESTDTYYGYTF.

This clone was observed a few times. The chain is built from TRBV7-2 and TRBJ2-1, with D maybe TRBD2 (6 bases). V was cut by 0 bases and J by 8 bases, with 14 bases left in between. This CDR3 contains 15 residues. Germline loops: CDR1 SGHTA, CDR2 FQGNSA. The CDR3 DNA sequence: TGTGCCAGCAGCTTAGCCCTCGGAGGGCAGGATGAGCAGTTCTTC. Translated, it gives CASSLALGGQDEQFF.

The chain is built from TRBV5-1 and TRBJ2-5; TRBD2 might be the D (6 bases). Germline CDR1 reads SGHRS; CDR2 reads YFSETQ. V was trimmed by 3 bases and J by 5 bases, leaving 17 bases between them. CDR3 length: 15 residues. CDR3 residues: CASSSGGSRGETQYF. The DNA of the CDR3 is TGCGCCAGCAGCTCCGGAGGGTCCCGAGGGGAGACCCAGTACTTC.

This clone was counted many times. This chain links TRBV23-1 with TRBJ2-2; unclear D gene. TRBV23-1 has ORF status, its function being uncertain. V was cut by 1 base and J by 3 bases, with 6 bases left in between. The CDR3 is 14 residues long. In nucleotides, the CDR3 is TGCGCCAGCAGTCAATATAGGGACACCGGGGAGCTGTTTTTT. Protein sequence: CASSQYRDTGELFF.

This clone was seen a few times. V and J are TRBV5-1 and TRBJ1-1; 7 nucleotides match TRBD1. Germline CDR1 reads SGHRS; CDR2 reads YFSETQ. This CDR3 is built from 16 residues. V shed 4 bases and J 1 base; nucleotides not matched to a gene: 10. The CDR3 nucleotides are TGCGCCAGCAGCCTGGCCCTGGGACAGAGGAACACTGAAGCTTTCTTT. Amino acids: CASSLALGQRNTEAFF.

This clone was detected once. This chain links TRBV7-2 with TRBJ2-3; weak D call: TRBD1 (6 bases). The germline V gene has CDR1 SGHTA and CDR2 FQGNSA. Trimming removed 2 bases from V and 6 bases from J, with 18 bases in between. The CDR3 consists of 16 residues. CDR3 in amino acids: CASSLKVGAHGDTQYF. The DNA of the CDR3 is TGTGCCAGCAGCTTAAAGGTGGGGGCGCACGGGGATACGCAGTATTTT.

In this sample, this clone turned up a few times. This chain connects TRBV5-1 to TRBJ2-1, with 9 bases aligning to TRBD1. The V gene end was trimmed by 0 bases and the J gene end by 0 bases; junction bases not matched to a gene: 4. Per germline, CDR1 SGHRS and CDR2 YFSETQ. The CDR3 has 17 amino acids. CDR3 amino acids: CASSLEVGQGSYNEQFF. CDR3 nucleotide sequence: TGCGCCAGCAGCTTGGAAGTGGGACAGGGCTCCTACAATGAGCAGTTCTTC.

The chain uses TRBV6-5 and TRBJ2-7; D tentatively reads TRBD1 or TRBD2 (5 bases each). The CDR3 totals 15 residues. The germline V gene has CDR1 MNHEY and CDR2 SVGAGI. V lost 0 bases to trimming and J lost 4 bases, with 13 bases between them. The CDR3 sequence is CASSYSGTQSYEQYF. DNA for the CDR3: TGTGCCAGCAGTTACTCGGGGACCCAATCATACGAGCAGTACTTC.

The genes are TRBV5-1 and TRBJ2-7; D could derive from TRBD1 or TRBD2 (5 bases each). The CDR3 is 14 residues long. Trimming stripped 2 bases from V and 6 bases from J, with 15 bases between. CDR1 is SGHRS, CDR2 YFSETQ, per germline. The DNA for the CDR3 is TGCGCCAGCAGCTTTGAATTCTCGGGGACCGAGCAGTACTTC. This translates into CASSFEFSGTEQYF.

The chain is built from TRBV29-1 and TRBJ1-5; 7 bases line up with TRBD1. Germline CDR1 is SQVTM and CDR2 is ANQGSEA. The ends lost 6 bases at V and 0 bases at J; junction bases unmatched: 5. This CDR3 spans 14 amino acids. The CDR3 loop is CSVTQGNSNQPQHF. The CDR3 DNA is TGCAGCGTGACACAGGGGAATAGCAATCAGCCCCAGCATTTT.

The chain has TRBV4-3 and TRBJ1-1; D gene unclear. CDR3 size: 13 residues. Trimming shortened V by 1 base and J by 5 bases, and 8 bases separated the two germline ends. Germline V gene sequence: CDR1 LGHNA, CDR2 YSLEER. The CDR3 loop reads CASSQGGPTEAFF. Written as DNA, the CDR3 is TGCGCCAGCAGCCAAGGTGGGCCTACTGAAGCTTTCTTT.

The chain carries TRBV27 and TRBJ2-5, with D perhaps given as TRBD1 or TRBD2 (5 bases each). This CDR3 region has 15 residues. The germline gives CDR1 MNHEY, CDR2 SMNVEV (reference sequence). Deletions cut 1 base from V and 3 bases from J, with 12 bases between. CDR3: CASSLLGDAKETQYF. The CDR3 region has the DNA TGTGCCAGCAGTTTATTGGGGGACGCCAAAGAGACCCAGTACTTC.

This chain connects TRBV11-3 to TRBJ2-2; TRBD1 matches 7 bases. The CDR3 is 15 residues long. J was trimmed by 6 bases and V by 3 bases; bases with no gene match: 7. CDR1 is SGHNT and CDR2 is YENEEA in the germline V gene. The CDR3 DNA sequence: TGTGCCAGCAGCTTCGTAGACAGGGTCTCCGGGGAGCTGTTTTTT. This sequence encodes CASSFVDRVSGELFF.

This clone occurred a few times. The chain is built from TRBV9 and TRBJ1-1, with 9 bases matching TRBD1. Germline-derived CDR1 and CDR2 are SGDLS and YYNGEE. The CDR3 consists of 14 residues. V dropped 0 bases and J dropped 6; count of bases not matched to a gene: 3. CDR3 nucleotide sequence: TGTGCCAGCAGCGTAGAACAGGGGGCGTCTGAAGCTTTCTTT. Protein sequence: CASSVEQGASEAFF.

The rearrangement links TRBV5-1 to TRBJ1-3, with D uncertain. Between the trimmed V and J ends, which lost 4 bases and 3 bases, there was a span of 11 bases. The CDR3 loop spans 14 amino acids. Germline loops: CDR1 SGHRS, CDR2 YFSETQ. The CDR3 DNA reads TGCGCCAGCAGCCCCGGGGATAGTGGAAACACCATATATTTT. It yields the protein CASSPGDSGNTIYF.

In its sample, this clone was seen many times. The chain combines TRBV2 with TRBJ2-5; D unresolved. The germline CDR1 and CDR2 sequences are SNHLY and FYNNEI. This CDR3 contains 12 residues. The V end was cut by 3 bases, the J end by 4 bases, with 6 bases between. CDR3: CASSEVGETQYF. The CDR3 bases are TGTGCCAGCAGTGAGGTGGGAGAGACCCAGTACTTC.